What follows is one T cell receptor (beta chain) and its context. In this sample, this clone turned up a few times. Its antigen is unknown. Nothing much larger sits one base from this clone, and base qualities are not available. In light of the paper, this sample's time point label describes: baseline before first vaccination. Vaccinee samples came from UK trials COV001 and COV002, including a single-blind randomized controlled phase 2/3 trial of AZD1222 (ChAdOx1 nCoV-19) in healthy adults. Trial participant PBMC samples were collected at day 0 and day 28 after the second dose for TCRbeta chain sequencing. The data were obtained in a study of T cell responses to AZD1222 COVID-19 vaccine (dated by TCRdb to about 2021). At the level of the whole study: AZD1222 recipients given second doses at about 4 weeks or at about 12 weeks were pooled, since spike-specific TCR depth and breadth were not found to differ between the two schedules. TCR sequencing was performed for fewer than 250 trial participants, of whom about 200 were given two doses of AZD1222 and around 26 were given two doses of MenACWY control vaccine. Enrollment into the trials was organized by age into subgroups of 18-55, 56-69 and 70-plus years, and those subgroups contained about 160, 30 and 59 TCR-sequenced participants, respectively. Findings and caveats that apply to the study as a whole: Reportedly, almost half of the unique spike-specific TCRs recognized epitopes lying outside the regions that are mutated in the B.1.351 and B.1.1.7 variants. The vaccine-associated CD4 TCRs covered the entire spike protein, and the dominant responses fell in regions 160-218 and 743-854. Participants were mostly white British and included more females than males, and it was suggested by the authors that clonal diversity may have been underestimated. Because no day 14 peak-response samples were available, the repertoires could be characterized only after the peak T cell response. The 56-69-year group was small, and its depth increase did not reach significance, likely because of low power. A significant rise in spike-specific TCR breadth and depth was observed after two AZD1222 doses relative to day 0 and relative to MenACWY recipients. Conclusions about previously exposed vaccinees were limited because only a handful of AZD1222 recipients were SARS-CoV-2 seropositive at baseline.

The CDR3 regions of human TCRbeta chains were analyzed by immunosequencing. The paper's data handling went like this. Repertoire TCRs were matched against a reference library of SARS-CoV-2-specific TCRs generated with the MIRA antigen-specificity platform. Breadth was defined as the fraction of unique TCRs that were SARS-CoV-2-associated, and depth was defined as the fraction of total T cells that were SARS-CoV-2-associated. Each spike-specific TCR was assigned to its reactive spike region and to a CD4 or CD8 class using the MIRA data. Log10-transformed breadth and depth values were compared by one-way ANOVA with Sidak's multiple comparisons tests. Not all clones reach the TCRdb copy of this immuneACCESS table, which keeps in-frame sequences only. Checked studies attribute under half of the gap to unresolved V genes and leave the rest unexplained. The DNA gave D and trimming, while V, J and clone size come from that table. The sample yields about 97,000 clones; about 88% were counted once. The ten largest account for approximately 5% of the sample.

The germline V gene specifies SGHDT as CDR1 and YYEEEE as CDR2. The CDR3 covers 13 residues, taking in both the cysteine and the phenylalanine. CDR3 DNA only is kept here, 39 bases in frame from base 1. The junction carries 8 bases between V and J, which are trimmed by 1 base and 4 bases respectively. The receptor's source is an adult in good health. This chain joins TRBV5-6 to TRBJ1-2, with the D gene call left open. Here the sequenced sample was peripheral blood, taken on day 0 of AZD1222 vaccination. The nucleotide sequence reads TGTGCCAGCAGCTTGAACGGACTCTATGGCTACACCTTC. Translation gives CASSLNGLYGYTF. With the portions outside the CDR3 filled from the reference TRBV5-6 and TRBJ1-2 genes, the complete variable region becomes DAGVTQSPTHLIKTRGQQVTLRCSPKSGHDTVSWYQQALGQGPQFIFQYYEEEERQRGNFPDRFSGHQFPNYSSELNVNALLLGDSALYLCASSLNGLYGYTFGSGTRLTVV.